The rows below give T cell receptor beta chains drawn from one sample of a study of OX40 agonist ivuxolimab in advanced cancers. Method: immunoSEQ multiplex PCR; TCRdb's copy keeps in-frame clones and lacks some. The sample yields some 33,000 clones, roughly 74% seen once. The input for sequencing was CD4+ or CD8+ T cells sorted from blood, taken in a trial of the OX40 agonist ivuxolimab. Receptors originate from an adult with an advanced solid tumor such as melanoma, head and neck, liver or kidney cancer. Both conserved end residues are part of each CDR3. The order of the fields is J gene, D gene, clone size, V gene, CDR3 DNA, CDR3 protein. A D gene is named only where the DNA matches it firmly. Clone size, where shown, is once, few, many, or a class for clones that have expanded.

j_gene: TRBJ1-1
d_gene: TRBD1
abundance: NA
v_gene: TRBV10-1
CDR3nt: TGCGCCAGCAGTGAGTCCCCGGGACAGGGCACTGAAGCTTTCTTT
CDR3aa: CASSESPGQGTEAFF

j_gene: TRBJ1-6
d_gene: NA
abundance: NA
v_gene: TRBV7-9
CDR3nt: TGTGCCAGCAGCCACTTGGTGGGGGGACCCCTCCACTTT
CDR3aa: CASSHLVGGPLHF

j_gene: TRBJ1-2
d_gene: NA
abundance: NA
v_gene: TRBV5-1
CDR3nt: TGCGCCAGCAGCTTGGGGGGTCAGTCTTCTAACTATGGCTACACCTTC
CDR3aa: CASSLGGQSSNYGYTF

j_gene: TRBJ1-6
d_gene: NA
abundance: NA
v_gene: TRBV7-2
CDR3nt: TGTGCCAGCAGCTTAGAACGGCGTAATTCACCCCTCCACTTT
CDR3aa: CASSLERRNSPLHF

j_gene: TRBJ2-1
d_gene: NA
abundance: NA
v_gene: TRBV21-1
CDR3nt: TGTGCCAGCAGCTTAAGACAGTACGATGAGCAGTTCTTC
CDR3aa: CASSLRQYDEQFF

j_gene: TRBJ1-1
d_gene: TRBD1
abundance: NA
v_gene: TRBV5-1
CDR3nt: TGCGCCAGCAGCTCGAGACAGGGTGGCACTGAAGCTTTCTTT
CDR3aa: CASSSRQGGTEAFF

j_gene: TRBJ2-4
d_gene: NA
abundance: NA
v_gene: TRBV19
CDR3nt: TGTGCCAGTAGTATAGCTCCCAGGGGGGTTACCAAAAACATTCAGTACTTC
CDR3aa: CASSIAPRGVTKNIQYF

j_gene: TRBJ1-1
d_gene: NA
abundance: few
v_gene: TRBV5-1
CDR3nt: TGCGCCAGCAGCTTGGAATGGACAGAAGCTTTCTTT
CDR3aa: CASSLEWTEAFF

j_gene: TRBJ1-2
d_gene: TRBD1
abundance: NA
v_gene: TRBV5-1
CDR3nt: TGCGCCTGGGGGACAGGGCACAACTATGGCTACACCTTC
CDR3aa: CAWGTGHNYGYTF

j_gene: TRBJ1-2
d_gene: NA
abundance: NA
v_gene: TRBV5-3
CDR3nt: TGTGCCAGAAGCTTGGCCTGTTGGGGAGGCTCCACCTTC
CDR3aa: CARSLACWGGSTF

j_gene: TRBJ2-1
d_gene: NA
abundance: NA
v_gene: TRBV6-5
CDR3nt: TGTGCCAGCAGACTTACACCGAGGGGTGAGCAGTTCTTC
CDR3aa: CASRLTPRGEQFF

j_gene: TRBJ2-1
d_gene: NA
abundance: NA
v_gene: TRBV19
CDR3nt: TGTGCCAGTACCGTACGGGGTTCAACCTGGAATGAGCAGTTCTTC
CDR3aa: CASTVRGSTWNEQFF

j_gene: TRBJ1-5
d_gene: NA
abundance: NA
v_gene: TRBV15
CDR3nt: TGTGCCACCAGCAGAGGGGATTCTCAGCCCCAGCATTTT
CDR3aa: CATSRGDSQPQHF

j_gene: TRBJ2-5
d_gene: NA
abundance: NA
v_gene: TRBV5-1
CDR3nt: TGCGCCAGCAGCTTGGTAGGGGAAGAGACCCAGTACTTC
CDR3aa: CASSLVGEETQYF

j_gene: TRBJ1-2
d_gene: TRBD1
abundance: NA
v_gene: TRBV23-1
CDR3nt: TGCGCCAGCAGTCAAACGGACAGGGCCTATGGCTACACCTTC
CDR3aa: CASSQTDRAYGYTF

j_gene: TRBJ2-2
d_gene: NA
abundance: medium-sized
v_gene: TRBV9
CDR3nt: TGTGCCAGCAGCGTAGCTACCGGGGAGCTGTTTTTT
CDR3aa: CASSVATGELFF

j_gene: TRBJ1-3
d_gene: TRBD1
abundance: NA
v_gene: TRBV28
CDR3nt: TGTGCCAGCAGAACGACAGGGGGAGAAAACACCATATATTTT
CDR3aa: CASRTTGGENTIYF

j_gene: TRBJ2-3
d_gene: TRBD2
abundance: few
v_gene: TRBV5-1
CDR3nt: TGCGCCAGCAGGACTAGCAGGCCTACAGATACGCAGTATTTT
CDR3aa: CASRTSRPTDTQYF

j_gene: TRBJ1-5
d_gene: NA
abundance: few
v_gene: TRBV19
CDR3nt: TGTGCCGCCAAGGGGCCGGGCTACGGGCAGCCCCAGCATTTT
CDR3aa: CAAKGPGYGQPQHF

j_gene: TRBJ2-7
d_gene: NA
abundance: NA
v_gene: TRBV11-1
CDR3nt: TGTGCCAGCAGCTCACCTAGGGGCGGACAGCTCTACGAGCAGTACTTC
CDR3aa: CASSSPRGGQLYEQYF

j_gene: TRBJ1-1
d_gene: NA
abundance: NA
v_gene: TRBV5-5
CDR3nt: TGTGCCAGCAGCTTGGCCCCCCAGTACACTGAAGCTTTCTTT
CDR3aa: CASSLAPQYTEAFF

j_gene: TRBJ2-5
d_gene: NA
abundance: NA
v_gene: TRBV6-4
CDR3nt: TGTGCCAGCAGTGTAGGACCCAAAGAGACCCAGTACTTC
CDR3aa: CASSVGPKETQYF

j_gene: TRBJ2-3
d_gene: TRBD2
abundance: NA
v_gene: TRBV7-2
CDR3nt: TGTGCCAGCAGCCGGGGACTAGCGGGGGAGACGCAGTATTTT
CDR3aa: CASSRGLAGETQYF

j_gene: TRBJ2-2
d_gene: TRBD1
abundance: NA
v_gene: TRBV7-2
CDR3nt: TGTGCCAGCAGCTTATGGACAGGGAAAGGGACCGGGGAGCTGTTTTTT
CDR3aa: CASSLWTGKGTGELFF

j_gene: TRBJ1-2
d_gene: NA
abundance: NA
v_gene: TRBV18
CDR3nt: TGTGCCAGCTCACCTCAGGCTAACTATGGCTACACCTTC
CDR3aa: CASSPQANYGYTF

j_gene: TRBJ2-3
d_gene: NA
abundance: NA
v_gene: TRBV6-1
CDR3nt: TGTGCCAGCAGTGAACTGCATACAGATACGCAGTATTTT
CDR3aa: CASSELHTDTQYF

j_gene: TRBJ2-3
d_gene: NA
abundance: once
v_gene: TRBV5-4
CDR3nt: TGTGCCAGCAGCTTGGGTGGGGCACCAGATACGCAGTATTTT
CDR3aa: CASSLGGAPDTQYF

j_gene: TRBJ2-5
d_gene: NA
abundance: NA
v_gene: TRBV29-1
CDR3nt: TGCAGCGTTGTCCCGAGGGCCGAGACCCAGTACTTC
CDR3aa: CSVVPRAETQYF

j_gene: TRBJ2-7
d_gene: NA
abundance: NA
v_gene: TRBV4-1
CDR3nt: TGCGCCAGCAGCCAGGGTCCCTCAGAGCAGTACTTC
CDR3aa: CASSQGPSEQYF

j_gene: TRBJ1-5
d_gene: TRBD1
abundance: NA
v_gene: TRBV18
CDR3nt: TGTGCCAGCTCACCATCCCGGGACAGTCATCAGCCCCAGCATTTT
CDR3aa: CASSPSRDSHQPQHF

j_gene: TRBJ1-6
d_gene: NA
abundance: NA
v_gene: TRBV10-2
CDR3nt: TGCGCCAGCAGTGACCAGCATCGGACACCCCTCCACTTT
CDR3aa: CASSDQHRTPLHF